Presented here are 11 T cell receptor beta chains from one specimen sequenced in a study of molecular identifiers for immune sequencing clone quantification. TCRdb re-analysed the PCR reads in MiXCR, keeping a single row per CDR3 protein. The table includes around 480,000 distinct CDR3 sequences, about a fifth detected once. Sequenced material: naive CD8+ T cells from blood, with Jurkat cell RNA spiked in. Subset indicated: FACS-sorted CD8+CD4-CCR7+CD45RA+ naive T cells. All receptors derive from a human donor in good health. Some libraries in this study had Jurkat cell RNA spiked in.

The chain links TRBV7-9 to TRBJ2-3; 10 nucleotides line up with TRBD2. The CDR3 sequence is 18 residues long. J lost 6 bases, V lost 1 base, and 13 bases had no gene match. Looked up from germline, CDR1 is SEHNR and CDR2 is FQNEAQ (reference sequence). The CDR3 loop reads CASSLGGGAGGPLDTQYF. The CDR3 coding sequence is TGTGCCAGCAGCTTAGGAGGGGGAGCGGGAGGGCCGTTGGATACGCAGTATTTT.

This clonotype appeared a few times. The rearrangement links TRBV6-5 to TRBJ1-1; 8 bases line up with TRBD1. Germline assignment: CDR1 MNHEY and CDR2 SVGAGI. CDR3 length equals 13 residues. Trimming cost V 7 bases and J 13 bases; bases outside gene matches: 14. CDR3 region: CASILGGGQEVFF. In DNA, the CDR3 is TGTGCCAGCATTCTGGGGGGGGGACAGGAGGTTTTCTTT.

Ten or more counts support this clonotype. CDR3 sequence reads: CASSQAFLADTQYF. The CDR3 nucleotides are TGTGCCAGCAGCCAAGCTTTCTTAGCAGATACGCAGTATTTT. The chain combines TRBV7-9 with TRBJ2-3; no reliable D call. The CDR3 consists of 14 residues. Germline V lookup: CDR1 SEHNR, CDR2 FQNEAQ (reference sequence). Trimming stripped 5 bases from V and 4 bases from J, with 13 bases between.

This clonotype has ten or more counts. The CDR3 spells CASEFRGLAEETQYF. CDR3 in DNA: TGTGCCAGCGAATTCCGAGGACTAGCGGAAGAGACCCAGTACTTC. The rearrangement joins TRBV13 to TRBJ2-5; TRBD2 matches 10 bases. Germline CDR1 and CDR2: PRHDT and FYEKMQ (reference sequence). Unmatched junction bases numbered 9, after V lost 8 bases and J lost 3 bases. This CDR3 spans 15 amino acids.

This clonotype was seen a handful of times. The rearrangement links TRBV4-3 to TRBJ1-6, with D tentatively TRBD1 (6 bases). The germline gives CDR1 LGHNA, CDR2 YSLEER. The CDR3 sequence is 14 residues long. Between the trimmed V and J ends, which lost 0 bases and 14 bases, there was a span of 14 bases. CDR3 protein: CASSQDPGDRSLHF. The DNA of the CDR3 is TGCGCCAGCAGCCAAGACCCAGGGGATAGGTCCCTCCACTTT.

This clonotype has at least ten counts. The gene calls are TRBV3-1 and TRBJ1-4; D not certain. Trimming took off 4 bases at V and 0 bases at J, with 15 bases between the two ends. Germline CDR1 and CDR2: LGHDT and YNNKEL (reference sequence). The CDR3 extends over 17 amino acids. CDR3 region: CASSPRTTDATNEKLFF. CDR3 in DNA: TGTGCCAGCAGCCCGCGGACGACTGATGCAACTAATGAAAAACTGTTTTTT.

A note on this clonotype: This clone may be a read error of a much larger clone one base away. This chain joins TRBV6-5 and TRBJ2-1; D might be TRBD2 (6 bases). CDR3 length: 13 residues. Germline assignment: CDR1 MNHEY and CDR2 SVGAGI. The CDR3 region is CASSYGGGNEQVF. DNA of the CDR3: TGTGCCAGCAGTTACGGGGGAGGCAATGAGCAGGTCTTC.

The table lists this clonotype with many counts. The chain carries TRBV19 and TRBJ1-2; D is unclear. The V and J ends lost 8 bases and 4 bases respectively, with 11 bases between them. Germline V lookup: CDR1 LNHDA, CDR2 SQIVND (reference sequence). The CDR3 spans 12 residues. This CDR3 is CASAHGTYGYTF. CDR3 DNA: TGTGCCAGTGCCCACGGCACCTATGGCTACACCTTC.

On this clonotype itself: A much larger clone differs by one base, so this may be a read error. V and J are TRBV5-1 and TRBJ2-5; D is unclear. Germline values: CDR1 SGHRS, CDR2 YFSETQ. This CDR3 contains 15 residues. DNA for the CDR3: TGCGCCAGCAACTTGGGCCAGACCTCCCAAGAGACCCAGTACTTC. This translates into CASNLGQTSQETQYF.

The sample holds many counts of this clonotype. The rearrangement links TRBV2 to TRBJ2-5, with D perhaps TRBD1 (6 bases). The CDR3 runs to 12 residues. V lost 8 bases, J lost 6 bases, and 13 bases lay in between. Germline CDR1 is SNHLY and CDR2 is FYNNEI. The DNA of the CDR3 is TGTGCCAGCCAGCAGGGGTCGAAGACCCAGTACTTC. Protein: CASQQGSKTQYF.

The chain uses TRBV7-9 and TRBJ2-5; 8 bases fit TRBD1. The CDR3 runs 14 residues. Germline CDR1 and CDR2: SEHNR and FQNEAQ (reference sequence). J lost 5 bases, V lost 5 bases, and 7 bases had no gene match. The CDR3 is CASSTSTGAETQYF. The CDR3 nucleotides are TGTGCCAGCAGCACCTCGACAGGGGCGGAGACCCAGTACTTC. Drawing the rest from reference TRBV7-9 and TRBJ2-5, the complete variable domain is DTGVSQNPRHKITKRGQNVTFRCDPISEHNRLYWYRQTLGQGPEFLTYFQNEAQLEKSRLLSDRFSAERPKGSFSTLEIQRTEQGDSAMYLCASSTSTGAETQYFGPGTRLLVL.